This T cell receptor (beta chain) was obtained from a study of cytomegalovirus exposure and HLA in healthy donors. This CDR3 comprises 14 residues. Trimming at V came to 6 bases and at J to 3 bases, leaving 8 bases not matched to a gene. The germline CDR1 and CDR2 sequences are ENHRY and SYGVKD. Worth noting for this clone: Its specificity is unknown.

The study, taken as a whole, reports: The study dropped some indistinguishable V segments, TRBV6-2 and TRBV6-3 among them.

Primers for the PCR totalled 60 Vbeta and 13 Jbeta. Sequenced by immunoSEQ multiplex PCR; TCRdb stores in-frame clones only, minus some. The sample has about 98,000 clones, about 81% seen once. The sequence was obtained from a man aged 35-49 years in good health and CMV-seronegative. Sample: PBMCs. The chain has TRBV10-3 and TRBJ2-7, with TRBD1 identical over 7 bases. As DNA, the CDR3 is TGTGCCATCAGGGGAACAGGGGATGACTACGAGCAGTACTTC. Encoded protein: CAIRGTGDDYEQYF.